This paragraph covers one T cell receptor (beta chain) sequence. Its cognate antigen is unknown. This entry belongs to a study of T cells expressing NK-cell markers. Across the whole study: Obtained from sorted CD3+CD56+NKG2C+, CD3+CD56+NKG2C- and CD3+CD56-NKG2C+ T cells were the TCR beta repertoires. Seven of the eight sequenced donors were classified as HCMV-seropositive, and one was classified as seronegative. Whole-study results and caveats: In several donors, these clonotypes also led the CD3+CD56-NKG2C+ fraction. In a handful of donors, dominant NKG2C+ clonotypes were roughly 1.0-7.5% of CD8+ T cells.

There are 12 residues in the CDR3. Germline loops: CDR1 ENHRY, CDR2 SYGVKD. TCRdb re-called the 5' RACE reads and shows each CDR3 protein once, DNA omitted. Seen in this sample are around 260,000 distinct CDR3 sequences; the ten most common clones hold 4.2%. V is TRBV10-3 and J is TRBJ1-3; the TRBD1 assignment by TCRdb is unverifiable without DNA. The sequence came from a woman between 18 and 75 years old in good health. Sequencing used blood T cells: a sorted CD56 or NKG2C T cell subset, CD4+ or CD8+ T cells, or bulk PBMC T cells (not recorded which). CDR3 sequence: CATRESGNTIYF.